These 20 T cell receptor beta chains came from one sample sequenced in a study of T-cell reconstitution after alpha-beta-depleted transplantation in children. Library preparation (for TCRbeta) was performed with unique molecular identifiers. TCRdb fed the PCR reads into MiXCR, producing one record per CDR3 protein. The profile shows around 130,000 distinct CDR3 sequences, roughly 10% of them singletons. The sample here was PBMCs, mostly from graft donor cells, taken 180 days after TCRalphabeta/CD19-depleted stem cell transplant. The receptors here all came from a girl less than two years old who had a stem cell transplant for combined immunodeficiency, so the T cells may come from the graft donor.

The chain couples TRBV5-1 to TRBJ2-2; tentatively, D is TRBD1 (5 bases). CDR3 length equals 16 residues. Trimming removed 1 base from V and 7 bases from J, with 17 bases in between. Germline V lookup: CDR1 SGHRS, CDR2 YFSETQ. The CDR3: CASSLLTVGSGGELFF. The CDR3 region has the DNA TGCGCCAGCAGCTTGCTGACAGTAGGATCGGGCGGGGAGCTGTTTTTT.

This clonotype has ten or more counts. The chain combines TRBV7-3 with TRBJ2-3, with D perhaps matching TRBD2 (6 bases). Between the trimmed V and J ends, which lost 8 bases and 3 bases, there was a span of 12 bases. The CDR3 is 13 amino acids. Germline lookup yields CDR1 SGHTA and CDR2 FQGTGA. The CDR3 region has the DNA TGTGCCAGCGGTCGGGGGAGGACAGATACGCAGTATTTT. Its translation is CASGRGRTDTQYF.

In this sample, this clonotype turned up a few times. The DNA of the CDR3 is TGTGCCAGCAGCTTATCGGAGCGGGGGGGCTTCGAGACCCAGTACTTC. It is translated as CASSLSERGGFETQYF. The chain combines TRBV11-2 with TRBJ2-5; 10 nucleotides align to TRBD2. The CDR3 has 16 residues. CDR1 SGHAT and CDR2 FQNNGV come from the germline V gene. The V segment lost 2 bases and the J segment 5 bases; nucleotides outside the gene matches: 8.

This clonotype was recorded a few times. The CDR3 is CASSRQGLAGELFF. The DNA of the CDR3 is TGTGCCAGCAGTCGACAGGGGCTCGCCGGGGAGCTGTTTTTT. The V gene is TRBV25-1, the J gene TRBJ2-2, with TRBD1 matching 8 bases. CDR1 MGHDK and CDR2 SYGVNS come from the germline V gene. The CDR3 loop spans 14 amino acids. After removal of 5 bases from V and 6 bases from J, the junction contained 5 bases not matched to a gene.

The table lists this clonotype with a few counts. CDR3 sequence (DNA): TGTGCCATCAGCCCGGGACAGCTCTCCTACGAGCAGTACTTC. It specifies CAISPGQLSYEQYF. The chain couples TRBV10-3 to TRBJ2-7; 7 nucleotides match TRBD1. Losses at the gene ends were 6 bases for V and 0 bases for J; bases not matched to a gene: 5. Germline V gene data show CDR1 as ENHRY and CDR2 as SYGVKD. The CDR3 covers 14 residues.

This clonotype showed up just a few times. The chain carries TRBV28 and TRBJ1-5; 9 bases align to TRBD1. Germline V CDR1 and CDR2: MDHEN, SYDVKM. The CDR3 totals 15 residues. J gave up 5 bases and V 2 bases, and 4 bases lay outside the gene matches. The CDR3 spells CASSLATGGYQPQHF. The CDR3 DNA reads TGTGCCAGCAGTTTAGCGACAGGGGGGTATCAGCCCCAGCATTTT.

CDR3: CASSLGLATDTQYF. CDR3 bases: TGTGCCAGCAGCTTGGGCCTAGCGACAGATACGCAGTATTTT. The V gene is TRBV5-6, the J gene TRBJ2-3; tentative D call: TRBD2 (6 bases). CDR3 length: 14 amino acids. Trimming removed 0 bases at V and 3 bases at J, with 8 bases between. The germline V gene encodes CDR1 SGHDT and CDR2 YYEEEE.

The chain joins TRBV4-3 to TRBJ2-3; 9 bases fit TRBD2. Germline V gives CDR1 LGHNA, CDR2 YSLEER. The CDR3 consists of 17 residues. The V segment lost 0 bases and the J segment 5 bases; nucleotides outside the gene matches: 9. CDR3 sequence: CASSQEGAGGPLDTQYF. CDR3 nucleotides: TGCGCCAGCAGCCAAGAGGGGGCGGGGGGGCCCTTAGATACGCAGTATTTT.

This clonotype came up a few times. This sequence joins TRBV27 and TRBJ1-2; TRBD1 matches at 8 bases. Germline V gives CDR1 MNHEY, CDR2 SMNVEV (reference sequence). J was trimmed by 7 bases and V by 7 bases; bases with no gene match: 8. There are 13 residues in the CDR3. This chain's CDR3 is CASKPGGVGGYTF. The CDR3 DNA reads TGTGCCAGCAAGCCAGGGGGCGTAGGTGGCTACACCTTC.

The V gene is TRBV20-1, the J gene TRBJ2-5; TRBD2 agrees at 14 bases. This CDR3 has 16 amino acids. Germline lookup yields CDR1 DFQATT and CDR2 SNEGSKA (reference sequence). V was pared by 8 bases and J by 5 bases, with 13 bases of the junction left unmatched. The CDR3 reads CSSSSGTSGRRETQYF. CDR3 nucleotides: TGCAGTTCCTCTTCCGGGACTAGCGGGAGAAGGGAGACCCAGTACTTC.

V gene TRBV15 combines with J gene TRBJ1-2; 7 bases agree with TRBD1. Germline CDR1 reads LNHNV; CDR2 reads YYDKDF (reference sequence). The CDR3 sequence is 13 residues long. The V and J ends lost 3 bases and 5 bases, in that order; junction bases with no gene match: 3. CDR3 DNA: TGTGCCACCAGCAGTACAGGGGCTTATGGCTACACCTTC. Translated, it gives CATSSTGAYGYTF.

For the CDR3, the DNA is TGCGCCAGCAGCCATGGCGCAGCGGGGGATGGACGAGAGACCCAGTACTTC. Translated, it gives CASSHGAAGDGRETQYF. J is TRBJ2-5 and V is TRBV5-1; 8 bases line up with TRBD2. The J segment lost 4 bases and the V segment lost 4 bases, leaving 15 bases of the junction unmatched. This CDR3 has 17 residues. The germline gives CDR1 SGHRS, CDR2 YFSETQ.

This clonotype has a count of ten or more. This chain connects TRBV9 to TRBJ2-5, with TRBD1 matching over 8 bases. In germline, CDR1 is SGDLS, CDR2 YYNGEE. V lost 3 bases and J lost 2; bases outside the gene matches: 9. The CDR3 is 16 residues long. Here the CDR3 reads CASSARQGMGQETQYF. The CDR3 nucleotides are TGTGCCAGCAGCGCCAGACAGGGGATGGGGCAAGAGACCCAGTACTTC.

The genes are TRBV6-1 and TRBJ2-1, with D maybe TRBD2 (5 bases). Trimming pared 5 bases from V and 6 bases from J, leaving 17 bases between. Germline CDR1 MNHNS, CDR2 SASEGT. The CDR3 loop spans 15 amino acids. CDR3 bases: TGTGCCAGCAGTCCAGACCTATCCAGCGGCAATGAGCAGTTCTTC. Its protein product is CASSPDLSSGNEQFF.

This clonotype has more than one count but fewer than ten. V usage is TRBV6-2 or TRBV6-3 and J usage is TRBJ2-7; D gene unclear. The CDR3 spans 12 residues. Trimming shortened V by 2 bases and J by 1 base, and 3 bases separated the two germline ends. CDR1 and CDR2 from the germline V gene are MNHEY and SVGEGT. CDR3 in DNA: TGTGCCAGCAGTTACACGTCCTACGAGCAGTACTTC. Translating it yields CASSYTSYEQYF.

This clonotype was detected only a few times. CDR3 protein: CASSQGAGSQYF. CDR3 nucleotide sequence: TGTGCCAGCAGTCAGGGGGCCGGATCGCAGTATTTT. V and J are TRBV12-3 or TRBV12-4 and TRBJ2-3, with 8 nucleotides matching TRBD1. The CDR3 covers 12 residues. Trimming at V came to 5 bases and at J to 10 bases, leaving 5 bases not matched to a gene.

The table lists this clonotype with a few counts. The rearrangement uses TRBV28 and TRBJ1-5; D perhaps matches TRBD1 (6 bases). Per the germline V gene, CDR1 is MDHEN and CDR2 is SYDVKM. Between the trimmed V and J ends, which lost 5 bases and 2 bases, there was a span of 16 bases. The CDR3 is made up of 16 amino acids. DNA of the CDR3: TGTGCCAGCAGTCTAGGGGGATTGATGGGCAATCAGCCCCAGCATTTT. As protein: CASSLGGLMGNQPQHF.

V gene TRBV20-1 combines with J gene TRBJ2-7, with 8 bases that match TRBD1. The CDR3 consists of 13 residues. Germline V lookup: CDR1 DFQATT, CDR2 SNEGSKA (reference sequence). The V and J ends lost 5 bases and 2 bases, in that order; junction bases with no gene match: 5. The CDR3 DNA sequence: TGCAGTGCTCAAGACAGGGGACCCTACGAGCAGTACTTC. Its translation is CSAQDRGPYEQYF.

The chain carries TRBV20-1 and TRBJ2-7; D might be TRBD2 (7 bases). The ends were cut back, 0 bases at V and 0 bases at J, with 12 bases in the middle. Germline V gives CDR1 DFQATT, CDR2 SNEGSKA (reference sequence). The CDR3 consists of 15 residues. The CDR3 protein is CSARDRGGASYEQYF. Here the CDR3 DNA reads TGCAGTGCTAGAGATAGGGGGGGGGCCTCCTACGAGCAGTACTTC.

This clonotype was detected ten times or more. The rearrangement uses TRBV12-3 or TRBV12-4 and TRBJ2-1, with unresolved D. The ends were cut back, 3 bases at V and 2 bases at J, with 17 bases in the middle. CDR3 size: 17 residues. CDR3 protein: CASSFVPGLHPYNEQFF. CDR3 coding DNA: TGTGCCAGCAGTTTTGTTCCAGGCCTGCACCCCTACAATGAGCAGTTCTTC.